The entry below gives a single T cell receptor beta chain sequence along with its context. Unmatched junction bases numbered 10, after V lost 3 bases and J lost 2 bases. CDR3 length: 16 residues. From germline, CDR1 is SGHRS and CDR2 YFSETQ. The record originates from a study of cytotoxic CD8 clonotypes in ibrutinib-treated CLL. The protocol was immunoSEQ multiplex PCR, while the TCRdb copy is restricted to in-frame clones and leaves out a portion. The table includes approximately 84,000 clones, around 84% detected once. The receptor was isolated from a human donor with chronic lymphocytic leukemia. V gene TRBV5-1 combines with J gene TRBJ2-5; TRBD1 aligns across 7 bases. The specimen was PBMCs, collected before ibrutinib treatment. The CDR3 nucleotides are TGCGCCAGCAGCTGGGCCACCGGGACAGTACAAGAGACCCAGTACTTC. Amino acids: CASSWATGTVQETQYF.